What follows is one T cell receptor beta chain and its context. Clones were read by immunoSEQ multiplex PCR, and TCRdb kept only the in-frame ones, dropping some. The sample has 210,000 or so clones, 75% to 85% seen once. The trim removed 2 bases at V and 3 bases at J, leaving 13 bases unmatched. This CDR3 spans 17 amino acids. CDR1 is MDHEN and CDR2 is SYDVKM in the germline V gene. These data come from a study of blood T cell repertoires in COVID-19. Overall study: Specimens from acute and convalescent COVID-19 originated in the United States, Italy and Spain. PBMCs, B-cell-depleted T cells, or T cells provided the cDNA or gDNA that made up the material.

Sequencing used PBMCs or T cells enriched from blood (not recorded which). The sequence came from a woman aged 40 to 50 with acute COVID-19. V usage is TRBV28 and J usage is TRBJ2-7; 7 nucleotides agree with TRBD2. The CDR3 region is CASSLPINPGLSYEQYF. The CDR3 nucleotides read TGTGCCAGCAGTTTACCTATAAACCCGGGACTAAGCTACGAGCAGTACTTC.